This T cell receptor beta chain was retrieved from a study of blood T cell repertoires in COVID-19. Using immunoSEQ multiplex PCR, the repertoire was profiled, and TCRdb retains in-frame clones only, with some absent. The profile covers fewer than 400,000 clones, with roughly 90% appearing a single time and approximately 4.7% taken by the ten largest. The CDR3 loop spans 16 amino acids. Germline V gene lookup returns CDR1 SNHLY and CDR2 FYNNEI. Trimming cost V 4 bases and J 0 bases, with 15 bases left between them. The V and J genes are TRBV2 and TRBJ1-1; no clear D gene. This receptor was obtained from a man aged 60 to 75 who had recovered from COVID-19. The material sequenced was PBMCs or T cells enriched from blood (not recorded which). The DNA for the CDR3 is TGTGCCAGCAGTGTATTGGCAGCCGACATGAACACTGAAGCTTTCTTT. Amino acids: CASSVLAADMNTEAFF.